The sequence of this TCR beta chain was determined in a study of T cells in Graves' hyperthyroidism and ophthalmopathy. In the study overall: Upon initial diagnosis and before any treatment, peripheral blood was collected.

Duration under 3 months, a NOSPECS grade of at least 4, and a Clinical Activity Score of at least 3 characterized the ophthalmopathy patients. Fresh peripheral blood, 8 to 10 ml of it, supplied the PBMCs. TCR beta CDR3 sequences were amplified from RNA transcripts. Carried out on the TCR CDR3, a first-round RT-PCR used the HTBI primer set. Each CDR3 protein is one row after TCRdb ran MiXCR on the multiplex PCR reads. The top ten clones hold around two thirds of a sample with hundreds of thousands of distinct CDR3 sequences, around 22% of them seen once. This clonotype has at least ten counts. Losses at the gene ends were 4 bases for V and 3 bases for J; bases not matched to a gene: 11. The CDR3 totals 17 residues. Germline CDR1 and CDR2: SGHTS and YDEGEE.

Sequencing was carried out using blood. The chain has TRBV5-8 and TRBJ2-1; 9 positions agree with TRBD2. This TCR derives from a young man with Graves' ophthalmopathy. CDR3 nucleotides: TGTGCCAGCAGCCGTCCTTTTGGCGGGAGGGTCTACAATGAGCAGTTCTTC. It translates to CASSRPFGGRVYNEQFF.